The 8 T cell receptor beta chains reported below all come from one sample, sequenced in a study of early stage breast cancer tumors. Sequencing was performed with immunoSEQ multiplex PCR; in TCRdb, only in-frame clones are kept and a portion is missing. The table has approximately 50,000 clones, roughly 80% seen once; the top ten hold nearly 3.5%. Material for sequencing was blood. The receptor source for this set is a person under 45 with breast cancer.

The V gene is TRBV25-1, the J gene TRBJ1-4, with 7 bases aligning to TRBD1. Unmatched junction bases numbered 4, after V lost 3 bases and J lost 0 bases. The CDR3 totals 16 residues. Germline V CDR1 and CDR2: MGHDK, SYGVNS. DNA of the CDR3: TGTGCCAGCAGTGACCCCACAGGGGCAACTAATGAAAAACTGTTTTTT. This sequence encodes CASSDPTGATNEKLFF.

V gene TRBV9 combines with J gene TRBJ1-3; a possible D gene is TRBD1 (6 bases). Trimming pared 0 bases from V and 1 base from J, leaving 14 bases between. This CDR3 is 17 amino acids long. Per the germline V gene, CDR1 is SGDLS and CDR2 is YYNGEE. CDR3 bases: TGTGCCAGCAGCGTAGGTTTAAGGGGGAAGTCTGGAAACACCATATATTTT. Protein product: CASSVGLRGKSGNTIYF. Full variable domain (rest looked up from reference TRBV9 and TRBJ1-3): DSGVTQTPKHLITATGQRVTLRCSPRSGDLSVYWYQQSLDQGLQFLIQYYNGEERAKGNILERFSAQQFPDLHSELNLSSLELGDSALYFCASSVGLRGKSGNTIYFGEGSWLTVV.

V gene TRBV25-1 combines with J gene TRBJ1-1; D remains ambiguous. CDR1 MGHDK and CDR2 SYGVNS come from the germline V gene. The CDR3 consists of 17 residues. The V gene lost 5 bases and the J gene lost 0 bases, with 19 bases spanning the gap. The CDR3 loop reads CASSSSPGRELNTEAFF. The CDR3 nucleotides are TGTGCCAGCAGTTCCTCTCCTGGACGGGAACTGAACACTGAAGCTTTCTTT.

The chain has TRBV2 and TRBJ2-5; D gene uncertain. This CDR3 has 12 residues. CDR1 is SNHLY, CDR2 FYNNEI, per germline. Trimming removed 4 bases at V and 5 bases at J, with 8 bases between. The CDR3 DNA reads as TGTGCCAGCAGTGGCTCGTATGAGACCCAGTACTTC. Amino acid sequence: CASSGSYETQYF.

This sequence joins TRBV10-2 and TRBJ2-7; TRBD1 matches 9 bases. Germline trimming cut 7 bases from V and 2 bases from J; bases unmatched to any gene: 3. Looked up from germline, CDR1 is WSHSY and CDR2 is SAAADI. This CDR3 region has 13 residues. DNA of the CDR3: TGCGCCAGCAACGGACAGGGGCCCTACGAGCAGTACTTC. This codes for CASNGQGPYEQYF.

This chain joins TRBV19 and TRBJ2-1, with a tentative D call TRBD2 (6 bases). The V gene lost 3 bases and the J gene lost 8 bases, with 8 bases spanning the gap. From germline, CDR1 is LNHDA and CDR2 SQIVND (reference sequence). The CDR3 spans 12 residues. Here the CDR3 DNA reads TGTGCCAGTAGTATCGGGGGACATGAGCAGTTCTTC. It encodes CASSIGGHEQFF. Drawing the rest from reference TRBV19 and TRBJ2-1, the complete variable domain is DGGITQSPKYLFRKEGQNVTLSCEQNLNHDAMYWYRQDPGQGLRLIYYSQIVNDFQKGDIAEGYSVSREKKESFPLTVTSAQKNPTAFYLCASSIGGHEQFFGPGTRLTVL.

To note about this clone: Its ends do not fully match the called genes, so a read error is possible. The rearrangement uses TRBV7-9 and TRBJ2-3; 7 bases align to TRBD2. The CDR3 loop spans 13 amino acids. Per germline, CDR1 SEHNR and CDR2 FQNEAQ (reference sequence). The CDR3 sequence: CASSLAVTDTQYF. CDR3 in DNA: TGTGCCAGCAGCCTAGCGGTTACAGATACGCAGTATTTT.

The rearrangement uses TRBV5-1 and TRBJ1-1; D is unclear. This CDR3 contains 15 residues. Germline V gives CDR1 SGHRS, CDR2 YFSETQ. V was pared by 1 base and J by 1 base, with 11 bases between. The CDR3 region has the DNA TGCGCCAGCAGCTTGCGAGAGGGCGGGAACACTGAAGCTTTCTTT. Amino acids: CASSLREGGNTEAFF.